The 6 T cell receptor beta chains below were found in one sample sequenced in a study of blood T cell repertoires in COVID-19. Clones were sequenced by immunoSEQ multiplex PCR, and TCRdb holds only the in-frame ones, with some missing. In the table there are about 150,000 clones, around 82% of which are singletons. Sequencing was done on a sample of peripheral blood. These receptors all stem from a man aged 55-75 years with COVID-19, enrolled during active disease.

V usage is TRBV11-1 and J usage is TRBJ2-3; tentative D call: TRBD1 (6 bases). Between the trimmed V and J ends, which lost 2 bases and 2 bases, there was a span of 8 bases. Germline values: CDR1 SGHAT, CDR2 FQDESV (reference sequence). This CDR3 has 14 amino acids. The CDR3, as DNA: TGTGCCAGCAGCTTACAGGGGAACACAGATACGCAGTATTTT. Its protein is CASSLQGNTDTQYF.

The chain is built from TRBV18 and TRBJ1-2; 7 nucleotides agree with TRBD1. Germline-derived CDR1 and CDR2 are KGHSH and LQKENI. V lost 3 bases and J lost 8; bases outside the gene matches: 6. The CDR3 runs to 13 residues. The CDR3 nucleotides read TGTGCCAGCTCACCCGACAGGGCGGCGGGCTACACCTTC. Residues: CASSPDRAAGYTF.

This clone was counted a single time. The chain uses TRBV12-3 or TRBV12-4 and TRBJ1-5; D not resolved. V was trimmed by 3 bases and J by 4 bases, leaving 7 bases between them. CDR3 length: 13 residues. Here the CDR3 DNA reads TGTGCCAGCAGTTTCGGGGAGAATCAGCCCCAGCATTTT. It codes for CASSFGENQPQHF.

The CDR3 DNA reads TGTGCCAGCAGTGAGGCGGGCGTCCCAAAAGAGACCCAGTACTTC. Translation gives CASSEAGVPKETQYF. This sequence joins TRBV2 and TRBJ2-5; D might be TRBD2 (5 bases). V dropped 3 bases and J dropped 3 bases, with 14 bases sitting between them. Germline-derived CDR1 and CDR2 are SNHLY and FYNNEI. The CDR3 length is 15 residues.

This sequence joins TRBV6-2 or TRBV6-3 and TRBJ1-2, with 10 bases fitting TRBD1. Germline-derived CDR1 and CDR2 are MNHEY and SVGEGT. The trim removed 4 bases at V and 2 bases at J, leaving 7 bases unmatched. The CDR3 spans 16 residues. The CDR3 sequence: CASSSHSGQGNYGYTF. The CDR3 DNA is TGTGCCAGCAGTTCCCATTCGGGACAGGGGAACTATGGCTACACCTTC.

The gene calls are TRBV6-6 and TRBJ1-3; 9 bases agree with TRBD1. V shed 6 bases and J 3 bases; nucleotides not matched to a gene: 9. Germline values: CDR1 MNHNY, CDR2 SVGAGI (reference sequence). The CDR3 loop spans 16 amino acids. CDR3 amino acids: CASSTTGTGRGNTIYF. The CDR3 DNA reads TGTGCCAGCAGCACTACCGGGACAGGGCGTGGAAACACCATATATTTT.